Below, 20 T cell receptor beta chains from the same sample are listed, as sequenced in a study of blood T cell repertoires in COVID-19 (dated by TCRdb to the early 2020s). Library preparation used the immunoSEQ multiplex PCR assay. TCRdb mirrors the immuneACCESS table, restricted to in-frame sequences. Some clones are absent from its copies; in checked studies, under half trace to an unresolved V gene, and the reason for the others is unknown. The sample data list 150,000 or so clones, and about 90% of these were observed just once. The ten largest make up approximately 6.1% of the sample. Sequenced material: peripheral blood. Every receptor here comes from a man older than 75 with acute or convalescent COVID-19.

The V gene is TRBV18, the J gene TRBJ2-7, with TRBD2 identical over 8 bases. Germline V gene sequence: CDR1 KGHSH, CDR2 LQKENI. This CDR3 region has 15 residues. J gave up 0 bases and V 4 bases, and 5 bases lay outside the gene matches. The CDR3 sequence is CASSQTSGSSYEQYF. The CDR3 DNA is TGTGCCAGCTCACAAACTAGCGGAAGCTCCTACGAGCAGTACTTC.

CDR3 bases: TGTGCCAGCAGCCGACAGGGGGATCAGCCCCAGCATTTT. This gives the protein CASSRQGDQPQHF. This chain connects TRBV3-1 (or the pseudogene TRBV3-2) to TRBJ1-5; the match to TRBD1 covers 9 bases. The ends lost 4 bases at V and 5 bases at J; junction bases unmatched: 0. The CDR3 extends over 13 amino acids. Germline-derived CDR1 and CDR2 are LGHDT and YNNKEL (reference sequence).

This chain uses TRBV27 with TRBJ1-6, with a weak D call TRBD1 (6 bases). There are 14 residues in the CDR3. Germline V gene data show CDR1 as MNHEY and CDR2 as SMNVEV (reference sequence). Trimming stripped 8 bases from V and 2 bases from J, with 10 bases between. This CDR3 is CASRRDTYNSPLHF. The CDR3 DNA reads as TGTGCCAGCCGCAGGGACACCTATAATTCACCCCTCCACTTT.

The V and J genes are TRBV18 and TRBJ2-5; 7 positions match TRBD1. CDR1 and CDR2 from the germline V gene are KGHSH and LQKENI. The CDR3 sequence is 15 residues long. The V gene end was trimmed by 8 bases and the J gene end by 3 bases; junction bases not matched to a gene: 12. The DNA for the CDR3 is TGTGCCAGCGCAACACAGGGGCCTGGAAAAGAGACCCAGTACTTC. This codes for CASATQGPGKETQYF.

The chain recombines TRBV19 with TRBJ1-5; the D gene is possibly TRBD1 (6 bases). The CDR3 runs 15 residues. Germline CDR1 LNHDA, CDR2 SQIVND (reference sequence). Trimming pared 0 bases from V and 8 bases from J, leaving 14 bases between. CDR3 sequence: CASSIDSRGLKPQHF. The CDR3 coding sequence is TGTGCCAGTAGTATAGATTCGAGGGGGTTGAAGCCCCAGCATTTT.

This clone is judged medium-sized (0.01 to 0.1%). The CDR3 protein is CASSGRGTVERGEQFF. The DNA of the CDR3 is TGTGCCAGTAGTGGGAGAGGGACAGTCGAGAGAGGTGAGCAGTTCTTC. The chain combines TRBV19 with TRBJ2-1; 7 nucleotides align to TRBD1. Germline values: CDR1 LNHDA, CDR2 SQIVND (reference sequence). The CDR3 loop spans 16 amino acids. V shed 5 bases and J 9 bases; nucleotides not matched to a gene: 16.

This clone was detected once. The genes are TRBV5-6 and TRBJ1-1, with 7 bases that match TRBD1. The CDR3 covers 12 residues. The germline gives CDR1 SGHDT, CDR2 YYEEEE. The ends lost 3 bases at V and 5 bases at J; junction bases unmatched: 1. Here the CDR3 reads CASSSGGTEAFF. DNA of the CDR3: TGTGCCAGCAGCTCAGGGGGTACTGAAGCTTTCTTT.

This clone has only a few counts. The gene calls are TRBV28 and TRBJ2-7; D is uncertain. Deletions cut 3 bases from V and 2 bases from J, with 8 bases between. The germline V gene has CDR1 MDHEN and CDR2 SYDVKM. The CDR3 extends over 13 amino acids. The CDR3 is CASSLGLTYEQYF. DNA of the CDR3: TGTGCCAGCAGTTTGGGCCTAACCTACGAGCAGTACTTC.

The chain uses TRBV5-1 and TRBJ1-2, with unresolved D. This CDR3 region has 15 residues. Germline V CDR1 and CDR2: SGHRS, YFSETQ. Deletions cut 1 base from V and 0 bases from J, with 10 bases between. The CDR3 spells CASSLRADSNYGYTF. The CDR3 bases are TGCGCCAGCAGCTTGAGGGCGGACTCTAACTATGGCTACACCTTC. The full variable domain, in which reference TRBV5-1 and TRBJ1-2 provide the parts outside the CDR3, is KAGVTQTPRYLIKTRGQQVTLSCSPISGHRSVSWYQQTPGQGLQFLFEYFSETQRNKGNFPGRFSGRQFSNSRSEMNVSTLELGDSALYLCASSLRADSNYGYTFGSGTRLTVV.

The V and J genes are TRBV12-3 or TRBV12-4 and TRBJ2-3; no firm D call. V lost 4 bases and J lost 7, with 6 bases in between. The CDR3 consists of 11 residues. For the CDR3, the DNA is TGTGCCAGCAGTTCAGGCTATACGCAGTATTTT. This sequence encodes CASSSGYTQYF.

V usage is TRBV4-2 and J usage is TRBJ2-3, with D possibly matching TRBD2 (5 bases). V shed 1 base and J shed 0 bases, with 17 bases lying between them. The germline CDR1 and CDR2 sequences are LGHNA and YNFKEQ. The CDR3 totals 18 residues. Here the CDR3 reads CASSQVSSGEPSTDTQYF. Written as DNA, the CDR3 is TGTGCCAGCAGCCAAGTTTCAAGCGGCGAACCTAGCACAGATACGCAGTATTTT.

The rearrangement uses TRBV2 and TRBJ2-5; 7 bases are shared with TRBD1. Germline CDR1 and CDR2: SNHLY and FYNNEI. With V trimmed by 6 bases and J by 5 bases, 6 bases remained unmatched. This CDR3 contains 13 residues. The CDR3 sequence: CASRVRGTETQYF. The CDR3 coding sequence is TGTGCCAGCAGGGTCAGGGGGACGGAGACCCAGTACTTC.

This sequence joins TRBV7-2 and TRBJ2-3, with 8 bases lining up with TRBD2. The germline V gene encodes CDR1 SGHTA and CDR2 FQGNSA. This CDR3 comprises 17 residues. Losses at the gene ends were 0 bases for V and 2 bases for J; bases not matched to a gene: 7. CDR3 sequence reads: CASSLAAGGPATDTQYF. CDR3 in DNA: TGTGCCAGCAGCTTAGCTGCGGGAGGCCCAGCCACAGATACGCAGTATTTT.

A few counts support this clone. The V and J genes are TRBV6-2 or TRBV6-3 and TRBJ2-2; weak D call: TRBD1 (7 bases). The CDR3 runs to 16 residues. Germline CDR1 is MNHEY and CDR2 is SVGEGT. Between the trimmed V and J ends, which lost 4 bases and 4 bases, there was a span of 16 bases. The CDR3 reads CASSFLATGSTGELFF. The DNA of the CDR3 is TGTGCCAGCAGTTTCCTAGCGACAGGGAGCACCGGGGAGCTGTTTTTT.

The chain carries TRBV27 and TRBJ1-1; D gene ambiguous. The CDR3 extends over 19 amino acids. Trimming pared 6 bases from V and 2 bases from J, leaving 28 bases between. Germline V gene data show CDR1 as MNHEY and CDR2 as SMNVEV (reference sequence). The CDR3 is CASSRLPIEGFRGNTEAFF. In DNA form, the CDR3 reads TGTGCCAGCAGCCGACTCCCCATAGAAGGGTTTCGGGGAAACACTGAAGCTTTCTTT.

The chain uses TRBV10-2 and TRBJ2-7; D uncertain. Germline V gene lookup returns CDR1 WSHSY and CDR2 SAAADI. V shed 3 bases and J shed 1 base, with 4 bases lying between them. The CDR3 extends over 12 amino acids. CDR3: CASSDPSYEQYF. CDR3 in DNA: TGCGCCAGCAGTGACCCGTCCTACGAGCAGTACTTC.

This clone has a single count. J is TRBJ2-7 and V is TRBV6-5; D perhaps matches TRBD1 (6 bases). Trimming removed 5 bases at V and 11 bases at J, with 13 bases between. Per germline, CDR1 MNHEY and CDR2 SVGAGI. This CDR3 spans 11 amino acids. Written as DNA, the CDR3 is TGTGCCAGCAGTAACCACAGGGATAAGTACTTC. Amino acid sequence: CASSNHRDKYF.

CDR3 in amino acids: CASSQDRTKGADTQYF. DNA for the CDR3: TGTGCCAGCAGCCAAGATCGGACTAAAGGTGCAGATACGCAGTATTTT. The chain carries TRBV4-2 and TRBJ2-3; weak D call: TRBD2 (6 bases). V was trimmed by 0 bases and J by 4 bases, leaving 14 bases between them. The CDR3 contains 16 residues. The germline gives CDR1 LGHNA, CDR2 YNFKEQ.

This rearrangement joins TRBV27 to TRBJ2-1; the match to TRBD2 covers 7 bases. J lost 12 bases, V lost 1 base, and 6 bases had no gene match. This CDR3 is 13 amino acids long. Germline V gene data show CDR1 as MNHEY and CDR2 as SMNVEV (reference sequence). CDR3 protein: CASSLWEGQGQFF. The CDR3 DNA reads as TGTGCCAGCAGTTTATGGGAGGGGCAGGGGCAGTTCTTC.

The gene calls are TRBV4-1 and TRBJ1-4, with D uncertain. From germline, CDR1 is MGHRA and CDR2 YSYEKL. Deletions cut 5 bases from V and 4 bases from J, with 11 bases between. The length of the CDR3 is 14 residues. The CDR3 DNA follows: TGCGCCAGCAGCTTGCACCGGGGTAATGAAAAACTGTTTTTT. Translating gives CASSLHRGNEKLFF.